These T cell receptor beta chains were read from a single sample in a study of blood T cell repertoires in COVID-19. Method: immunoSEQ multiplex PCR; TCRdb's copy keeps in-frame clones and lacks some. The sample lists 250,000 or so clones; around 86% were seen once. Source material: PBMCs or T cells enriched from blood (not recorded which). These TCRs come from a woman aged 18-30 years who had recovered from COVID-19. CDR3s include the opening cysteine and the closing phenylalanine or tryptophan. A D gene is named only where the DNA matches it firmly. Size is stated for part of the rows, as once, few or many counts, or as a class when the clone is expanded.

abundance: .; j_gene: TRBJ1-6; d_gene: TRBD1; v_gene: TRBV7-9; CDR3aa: CASSPTGTGFYNSPLHF; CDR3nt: TGTGCCAGCAGTCCGACCGGGACAGGGTTCTATAATTCACCCCTCCACTTT
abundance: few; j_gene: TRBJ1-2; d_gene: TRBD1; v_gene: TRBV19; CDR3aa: CASSIIRGQGARDGYTF; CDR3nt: TGTGCCAGTAGTATCATTCGGGGACAGGGGGCAAGAGATGGCTACACCTTC
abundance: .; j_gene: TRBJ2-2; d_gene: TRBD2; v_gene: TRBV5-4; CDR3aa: CASSGSGSSGTGELFF; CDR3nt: TGTGCCAGCAGCGGTAGCGGGAGCTCGGGGACCGGGGAGCTGTTTTTT
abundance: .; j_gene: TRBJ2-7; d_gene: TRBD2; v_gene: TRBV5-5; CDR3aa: CASSQTSTYEQYF; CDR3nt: TGTGCCAGCAGCCAGACTAGCACCTACGAGCAGTACTTC
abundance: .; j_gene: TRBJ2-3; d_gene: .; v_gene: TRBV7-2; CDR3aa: CASSLQGTDTQYF; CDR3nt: TGTGCCAGCAGCTTACAGGGAACAGATACGCAGTATTTT
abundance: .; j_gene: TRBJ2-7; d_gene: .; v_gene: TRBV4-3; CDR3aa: CASSQDPGLGTYEQYF; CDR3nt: TGCGCCAGCAGCCAAGATCCAGGGCTAGGTACCTACGAGCAGTACTTC
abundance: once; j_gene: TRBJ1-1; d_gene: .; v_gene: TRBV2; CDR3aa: CASSEFGRAGTEAFF; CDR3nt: TGTGCCAGCAGTGAATTCGGGAGGGCGGGCACTGAAGCTTTCTTT
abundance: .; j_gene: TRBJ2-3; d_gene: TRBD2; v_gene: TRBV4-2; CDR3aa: CASSQANGGRAADTQYF; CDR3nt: TGTGCCAGCAGCCAAGCAAATGGCGGGAGGGCCGCAGATACGCAGTATTTT
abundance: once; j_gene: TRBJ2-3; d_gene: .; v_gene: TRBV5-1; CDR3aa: CASSLLAFTDTQYF; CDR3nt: TGCGCCAGCAGCTTGCTAGCGTTCACAGATACGCAGTATTTT
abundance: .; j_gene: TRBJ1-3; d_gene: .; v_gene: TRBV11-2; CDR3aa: CASSLGGDGHLLSGNTIYF; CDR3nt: TGTGCCAGCAGCTTAGGGGGGGACGGACACCTCCTCTCTGGAAACACCATATATTTT
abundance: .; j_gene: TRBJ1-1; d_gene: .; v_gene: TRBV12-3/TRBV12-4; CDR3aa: CASTRDTLEAFF; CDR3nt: TGTGCCAGCACCCGAGACACGCTTGAAGCTTTCTTT
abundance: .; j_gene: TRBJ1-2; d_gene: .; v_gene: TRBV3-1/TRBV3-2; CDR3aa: CASSPVAYRVADGYTF; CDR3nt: TGTGCCAGCAGCCCCGTAGCCTACAGGGTCGCGGATGGCTACACCTTC
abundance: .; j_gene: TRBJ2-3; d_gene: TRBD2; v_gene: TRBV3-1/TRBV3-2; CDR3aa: CASSRLGASGGSTDTQYF; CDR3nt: TGTGCCAGCAGCCGATTAGGCGCCAGCGGGGGTAGCACAGATACGCAGTATTTT
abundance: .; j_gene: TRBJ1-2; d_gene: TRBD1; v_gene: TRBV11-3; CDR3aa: CASSEGQNYGYTF; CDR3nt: TGTGCCAGCAGCGAGGGACAGAACTATGGCTACACCTTC
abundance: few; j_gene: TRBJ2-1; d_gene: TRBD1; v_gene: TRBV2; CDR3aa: CASSGRTGYNEQFF; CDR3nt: TGTGCCAGCAGTGGACGGACAGGTTACAATGAGCAGTTCTTC
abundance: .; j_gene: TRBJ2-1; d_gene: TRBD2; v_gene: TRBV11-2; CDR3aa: CASSQTISGRAYNEQFF; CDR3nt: TGTGCCAGCAGCCAGACAATTAGCGGGAGGGCCTACAATGAGCAGTTCTTC
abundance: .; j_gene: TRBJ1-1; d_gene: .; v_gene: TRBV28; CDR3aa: CASIYRAEAFF; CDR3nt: TGTGCCAGCATTTACCGAGCTGAAGCTTTCTTT
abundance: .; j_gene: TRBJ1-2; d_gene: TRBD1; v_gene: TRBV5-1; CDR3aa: CASSFRTGGVGYTF; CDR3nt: TGCGCCAGCAGCTTTCGCACAGGGGGTGTGGGCTACACCTTC
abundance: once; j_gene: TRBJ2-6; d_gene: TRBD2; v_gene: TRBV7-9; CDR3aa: CASSQGLAGKVLTF; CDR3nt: TGTGCCAGCAGCCAGGGACTAGCGGGAAAGGTCCTGACTTTC
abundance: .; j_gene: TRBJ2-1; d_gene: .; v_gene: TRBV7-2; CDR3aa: CASSLGGTRDNEQFF; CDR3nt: TGTGCCAGCAGCTTAGGGGGGACAAGGGACAATGAGCAGTTCTTC
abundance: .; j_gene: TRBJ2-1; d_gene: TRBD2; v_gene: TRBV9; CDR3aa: CASGSGGNYNEQFF; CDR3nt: TGTGCCAGCGGTAGCGGGGGGAACTACAATGAGCAGTTCTTC
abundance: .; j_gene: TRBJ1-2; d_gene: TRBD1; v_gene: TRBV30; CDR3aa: CAWKSGGHYGYTF; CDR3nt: TGTGCCTGGAAGTCAGGGGGACACTATGGCTACACCTTC
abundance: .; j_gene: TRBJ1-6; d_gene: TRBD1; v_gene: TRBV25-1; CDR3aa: CASTGQVYSPLHF; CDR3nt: TGTGCCAGCACCGGACAGGTCTATTCACCCCTCCACTTT
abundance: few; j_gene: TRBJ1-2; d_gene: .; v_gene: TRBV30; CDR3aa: CAWSGGGGYTF; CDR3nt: TGTGCCTGGAGTGGCGGGGGTGGCTACACCTTC
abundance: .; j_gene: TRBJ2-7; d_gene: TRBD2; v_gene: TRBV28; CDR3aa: CASSPAGRLAGVLSYEQYF; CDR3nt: TGTGCCAGCAGTCCAGCGGGACGACTAGCGGGAGTTTTAAGCTACGAGCAGTACTTC
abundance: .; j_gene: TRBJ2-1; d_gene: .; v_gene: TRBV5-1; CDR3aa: CASSEGTARDEQFF; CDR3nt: TGCGCCAGCAGCGAGGGAACAGCAAGAGATGAGCAGTTCTTC
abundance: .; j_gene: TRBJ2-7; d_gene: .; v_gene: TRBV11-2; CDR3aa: CASSLNIIGLPTYEQYF; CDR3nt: TGTGCCAGCAGCCTAAATATTATTGGACTACCAACCTACGAGCAGTACTTC
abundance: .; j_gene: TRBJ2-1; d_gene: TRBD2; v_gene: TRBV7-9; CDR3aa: CASSPGLAGWNEQFF; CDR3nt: TGTGCCAGCAGCCCAGGACTAGCGGGGTGGAATGAGCAGTTCTTC
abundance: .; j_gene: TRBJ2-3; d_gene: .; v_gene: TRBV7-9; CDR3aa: CASSLFGTDTQYF; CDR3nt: TGTGCCAGCAGCTTATTCGGCACAGATACGCAGTATTTT
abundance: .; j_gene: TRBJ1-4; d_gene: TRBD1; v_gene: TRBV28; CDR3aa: CASSSGTGNNEKLFF; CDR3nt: TGTGCCAGCAGTTCTGGGACAGGCAATAATGAAAAACTGTTTTTT
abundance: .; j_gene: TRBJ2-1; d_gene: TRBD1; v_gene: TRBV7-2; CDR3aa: CASSLTDRESYNEQFF; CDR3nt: TGTGCCAGCAGCTTAACCGACAGGGAATCCTACAATGAGCAGTTCTTC
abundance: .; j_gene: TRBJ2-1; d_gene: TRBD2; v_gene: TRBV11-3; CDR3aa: CASSNLAGVDEQFF; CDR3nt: TGTGCCAGCAGCAATCTAGCGGGGGTAGATGAGCAGTTCTTC
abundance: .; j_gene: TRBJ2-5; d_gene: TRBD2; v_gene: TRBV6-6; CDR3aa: CASSRLAWETQYF; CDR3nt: TGTGCCAGCAGCCGACTAGCGTGGGAGACCCAGTACTTC
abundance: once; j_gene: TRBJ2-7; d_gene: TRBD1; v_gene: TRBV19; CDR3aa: CASTVNRGGEQYF; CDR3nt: TGTGCCAGTACGGTTAACAGGGGCGGCGAGCAGTACTTC
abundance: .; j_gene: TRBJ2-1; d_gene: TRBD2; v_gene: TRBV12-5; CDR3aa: CASGFLIRNSGGDPGDEQFF; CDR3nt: TGTGCTAGTGGTTTCCTCATCCGAAATAGCGGGGGAGATCCCGGAGATGAGCAGTTCTTC
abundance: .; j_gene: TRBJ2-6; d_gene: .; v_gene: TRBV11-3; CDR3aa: CASSYISGANVLTF; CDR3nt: TGTGCCAGCAGTTATATCTCTGGGGCCAACGTCCTGACTTTC
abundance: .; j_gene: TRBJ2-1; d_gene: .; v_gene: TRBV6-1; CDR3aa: CASSEAFGLATNNEQFF; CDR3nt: TGTGCCAGCAGTGAAGCTTTCGGGCTAGCGACAAACAATGAGCAGTTCTTC
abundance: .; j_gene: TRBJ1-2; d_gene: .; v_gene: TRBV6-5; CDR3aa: CASSYSGGNYGYTF; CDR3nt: TGTGCCAGCAGTTACTCCGGCGGGAACTATGGCTACACCTTC
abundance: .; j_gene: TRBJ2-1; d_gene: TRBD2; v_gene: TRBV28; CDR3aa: CASRDASGPYNEQFF; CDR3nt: TGTGCCAGCAGGGACGCTAGCGGACCCTACAATGAGCAGTTCTTC
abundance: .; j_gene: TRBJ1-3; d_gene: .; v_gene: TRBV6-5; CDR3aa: CASSYTRETAGNTIYF; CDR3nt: TGTGCCAGCAGTTACACGCGGGAGACAGCTGGAAACACCATATATTTT
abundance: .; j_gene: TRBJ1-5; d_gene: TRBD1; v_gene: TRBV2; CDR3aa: CASSQVPDRGNQPQHF; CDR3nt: TGTGCCAGCAGCCAAGTACCTGACAGGGGCAATCAGCCCCAGCATTTT
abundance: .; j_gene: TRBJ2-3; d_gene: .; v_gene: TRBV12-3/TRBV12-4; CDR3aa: CASTLGLPGTQYF; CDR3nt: TGTGCCAGCACTCTAGGTCTCCCTGGTACGCAGTATTTT
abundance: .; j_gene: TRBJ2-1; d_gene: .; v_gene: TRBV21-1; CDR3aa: CASSKDSGHEQFF; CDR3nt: TGTGCCAGCAGCAAGGATAGCGGACATGAGCAGTTCTTC
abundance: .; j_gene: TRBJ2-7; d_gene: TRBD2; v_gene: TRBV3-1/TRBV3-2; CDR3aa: CASSQELAGFYEQYF; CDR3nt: TGTGCCAGCAGCCAAGAACTAGCGGGTTTTTACGAGCAGTACTTC
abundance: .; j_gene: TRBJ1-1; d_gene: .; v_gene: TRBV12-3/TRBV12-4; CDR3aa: CASSQGGLSGAFF; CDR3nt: TGTGCCAGCAGCCAGGGAGGCCTTAGCGGTGCTTTCTTT
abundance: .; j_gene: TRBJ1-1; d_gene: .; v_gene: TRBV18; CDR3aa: CASSPGRDTEAFF; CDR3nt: TGTGCCAGCTCACCAGGGAGGGACACTGAAGCTTTCTTT
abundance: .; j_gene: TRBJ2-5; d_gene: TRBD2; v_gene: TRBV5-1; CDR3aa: CASSSQGGSGETQYF; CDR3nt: TGCGCCAGCAGCTCCCAGGGCGGGAGTGGGGAGACCCAGTACTTC
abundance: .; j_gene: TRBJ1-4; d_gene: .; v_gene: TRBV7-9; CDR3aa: CASSKRRPVEKLFF; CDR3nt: TGTGCCAGCAGCAAGCGAAGACCCGTTGAAAAACTGTTTTTT